This record covers a single TCR beta chain. Its antigen is not yet known. One base away there is no much larger clone; base qualities are not given. Only healthy Caucasian donors were included. Miltenyi CD45RO+ enrichment and human naive T-cell isolation kits were used to isolate memory (CD45RO+) and naive T cells from PBMC. Library prep was done by 5' RACE. TCRdb names Illumina HiSeq 2000 as the instrument used. Template switching introduced a universal primer binding site; the final cDNA contained a unique molecular identifier, enabling accurate counting of TCR cDNA molecules. Specific primers in the conserved constant-segment region were used to synthesize first-strand cDNA for the TCR alpha and beta chains. Each cDNA library was double barcoded, with a SMART-Mk sample barcode plus Illumina barcodes, to control for contamination. Two successive PCR steps introduced TruSeq adapter sequences along with Illumina sample barcodes. The TCR alpha and beta cDNA libraries were sequenced on the Illumina HiSeq platform using custom primers. As for the original processing: Raw reads were processed with MiGEC to extract unique molecular identifiers, and MiXCR was used to determine CDR3 positions. Recombination models were inferred per individual with the repgenHMM and IGoR tools using an EM algorithm. The tcR package in R was used for shared clonotype analysis, with sharing normalized by the product of cloneset sizes. To study raw recombination free of thymic and clonal selection effects, out-of-frame nonproductive sequences were analyzed. TCRdb's own reprocessing of the public reads used fastp at Q25 and MiXCR and kept productive beta chains. All rows with the same CDR3 protein become a single entry with the most common DNA and genes. The V and J calls and clone size are TCRdb's, not the authors'. The sample yields roughly 150,000 distinct CDR3 sequences; approximately 3.5% were counted once. Together, the top ten hold 7.5% to 8.5% of the sample.

These data originate in a study of identical twins (TCRdb year 2016). Concerning the study at large: TCR alpha and beta repertoires from monozygotic twins, unrelated adults of various ages and cord blood were deep-sequenced to test whether fetal clonotypes persist. Replicate twin experiments were performed at different times using different library preparation protocols to rule out contamination.

Findings and caveats that apply to the study as a whole: Excess twin sharing in beta out-of-frame sequences was weaker because fewer shared sequences lowered the signal-to-noise ratio. Zero-insertion analyses could be partly confounded by invariant T cells such as MAIT and iNKT, though diverse VJ usage argued against such confounding for most clonotypes. In monozygotic twins, recombination models systematically underestimated out-of-frame TCR alpha sharing, but the models matched the sharing seen between unrelated individuals. Conclusions relied on cross-sectional statistical analysis, since the same donors could not be followed over many years. Out-of-frame TCR alpha sequences shared between twins showed an excess of low generation-probability sequences compared with coincidental sharing between unrelated individuals. Fewer insertions were carried by abundant cord blood beta clonotypes, a similar but weaker trend appeared in young adult naive repertoires, and no such trend appeared in memory repertoires.

The clonotype comes from a man aged 18 to 29 in good health. Input material: memory T cells sorted from blood. The cell subset or site label here, explained by the study, means: CD45RO+ enriched T cells.

The DNA is TGCAGTGCTCCCGGCATAGGACTAGCGGGAGACAATGAGCAGTTCTTC. Translated, this gives CSAPGIGLAGDNEQFF. The V and J genes are TRBV20-1 and TRBJ2-1, and 13 junction bases match TRBD2. The CDR3 has 16 amino acids, counting the end cysteine and phenylalanine. CDR3 DNA only is kept here, 48 bases in frame from base 1. CDR1 and CDR2 are read off the germline V gene (reference sequence) as DFQATT and SNEGSKA. Trimming leaves V shorter by 5 bases and J shorter by 5 bases, with the junction holding 9 bases beyond the gene matches.